One sample yielded the 20 T cell receptor beta chains listed below, sequenced in a study of blood T cell repertoires in COVID-19. Method: immunoSEQ multiplex PCR; TCRdb's copy keeps in-frame clones and lacks some. The data hold around 220,000 clones, with 85% to 90% observed a single time. Material for sequencing was PBMCs or T cells enriched from blood (not recorded which). These receptors all stem from a woman between 45 and 60 years old with acute COVID-19.

The chain links TRBV19 to TRBJ2-1, with 7 bases aligning to TRBD2. The CDR3 totals 15 residues. V lost 3 bases to trimming and J lost 6 bases; unmatched junction nucleotides: 8. From germline, CDR1 is LNHDA and CDR2 SQIVND (reference sequence). DNA for the CDR3: TGTGCCAGTAGTATGCTCACTAGCGTGGGCAATGAGCAGTTCTTC. Translated: CASSMLTSVGNEQFF.

The V and J genes are TRBV9 and TRBJ1-1, with 11 bases aligning to TRBD1. CDR1 and CDR2 (germline): SGDLS, YYNGEE. This CDR3 comprises 16 residues. The V and J ends lost 3 bases and 1 base, in that order; junction bases with no gene match: 5. The CDR3 region has the DNA TGTGCCAGCAGCGGAGGACAGGGGGCATCGAACACTGAAGCTTTCTTT. It encodes CASSGGQGASNTEAFF.

The gene calls are TRBV6-5 and TRBJ2-1; TRBD2 might be the D (5 bases). The CDR3 is 13 amino acids. CDR1 MNHEY and CDR2 SVGAGI come from the germline V gene. With 2 bases removed from V and 9 bases from J, the gap between germline ends came to 11 bases. In DNA form, the CDR3 reads TGTGCCAGCAGTTACGCCACTAGTGGTGAGCAGTTCTTC. Protein sequence: CASSYATSGEQFF.

The chain recombines TRBV28 with TRBJ1-3; D unclear. This CDR3 region has 16 residues. Germline lookup yields CDR1 MDHEN and CDR2 SYDVKM. Trimming pared 2 bases from V and 2 bases from J, leaving 13 bases between. This chain's CDR3 is CASSLIGRGAGNTIYF. In DNA form, the CDR3 reads TGTGCCAGCAGTTTAATCGGGAGAGGTGCTGGAAACACCATATATTTT.

V usage is TRBV6-1 and J usage is TRBJ1-2; the D gene is possibly TRBD1 (6 bases). CDR3 size: 13 residues. Germline V CDR1 and CDR2: MNHNS, SASEGT. The V and J ends lost 4 bases and 4 bases respectively, with 10 bases between them. The CDR3 sequence: CASSAQGFYGYTF. CDR3 coding DNA: TGTGCCAGCAGTGCCCAGGGGTTCTATGGCTACACCTTC.

The chain is built from TRBV7-2 and TRBJ1-2; 8 bases match TRBD1. There are 15 residues in the CDR3. Germline V gene data show CDR1 as SGHTA and CDR2 as FQGNSA. The junction had 7 bases not matched to a gene; V was cut back by 2 bases and J by 5 bases. Here the CDR3 DNA reads TGTGCCAGCAGCTTATGGGGCAGGGGGCTGTATGGCTACACCTTC. Translating it yields CASSLWGRGLYGYTF.

The rearrangement links TRBV7-2 to TRBJ1-5, with D possibly being TRBD1 (6 bases). Trimming shortened V by 5 bases and J by 4 bases, and 9 bases separated the two germline ends. Germline-derived CDR1 and CDR2 are SGHTA and FQGNSA. CDR3 length: 13 amino acids. The CDR3 here is CASSQQGNQPQHF. The CDR3 DNA reads as TGTGCCAGCAGCCAACAGGGTAATCAGCCCCAGCATTTT.

V and J are TRBV27 and TRBJ2-7; 13 bases match TRBD2. Trimming at V came to 8 bases and at J to 0 bases, leaving 16 bases not matched to a gene. The CDR3 totals 19 residues. CDR1 MNHEY and CDR2 SMNVEV come from the germline V gene (reference sequence). The DNA for the CDR3 is TGTGCCAGCTCTCCCCCGAGACTAGCGGGAGGCCGCAACTCCTACGAGCAGTACTTC. Its protein product is CASSPPRLAGGRNSYEQYF.

In DNA, the CDR3 is TGTGCCAGCAGCTTAGGTGGGAGGACCGGGGAGCTGTTTTTT. Residues: CASSLGGRTGELFF. The chain is built from TRBV7-3 and TRBJ2-2, with a weak D call TRBD2 (6 bases). CDR3 length: 14 amino acids. Germline V gene lookup returns CDR1 SGHTA and CDR2 FQGTGA. The ends were cut back, 2 bases at V and 5 bases at J, with 9 bases in the middle.

The chain carries TRBV4-3 and TRBJ1-2; TRBD1 matches 12 bases. V lost 5 bases, J lost 6 bases, and 10 bases stayed unmatched. Germline CDR1 is LGHNA and CDR2 is YSLEER. This CDR3 comprises 16 residues. The CDR3 here is CASSGALGTGGHGYTF. As DNA, the CDR3 is TGCGCCAGCAGCGGGGCTCTAGGGACAGGGGGCCATGGCTACACCTTC.

The chain carries TRBV28 and TRBJ2-3, with 7 bases lining up with TRBD2. CDR1 is MDHEN and CDR2 is SYDVKM in the germline V gene. There are 15 residues in the CDR3. With 3 bases clipped from V and 4 bases from J, the junction kept 7 bases outside the gene matches. CDR3 residues: CASSFDLGGADTQYF. The DNA for the CDR3 is TGTGCCAGCAGTTTTGACCTGGGAGGGGCAGATACGCAGTATTTT.

V usage is TRBV12-3 or TRBV12-4 and J usage is TRBJ1-5, with D unclear. This CDR3 has 11 amino acids. V was clipped by 5 bases and J by 4 bases, with 3 bases between them. The CDR3 is CASSLNQPQHF. CDR3 sequence (DNA): TGTGCCAGCAGTCTAAATCAGCCCCAGCATTTT.

This sequence joins TRBV27 and TRBJ2-5, with TRBD2 identical over 12 bases. CDR1 and CDR2 (germline): MNHEY, SMNVEV (reference sequence). The CDR3 has 16 residues. Trimming at V came to 2 bases and at J to 7 bases, leaving 8 bases not matched to a gene. CDR3 coding DNA: TGTGCCAGCAGTTTAACCCTAGCGGGAGGGCCGTGGACCCAGTACTTC. This sequence encodes CASSLTLAGGPWTQYF.

The chain has TRBV29-1 and TRBJ2-7, with 11 bases identical to TRBD2. This CDR3 has 17 residues. CDR1 is SQVTM, CDR2 ANQGSEA, per germline. Unmatched junction bases numbered 10, after V lost 1 base and J lost 2 bases. In DNA form, the CDR3 reads TGCAGCGTTGAAGCGCCCATGGGGACTAGCGGTCCCTACGAGCAGTACTTC. Translation: CSVEAPMGTSGPYEQYF.

V and J are TRBV5-8 and TRBJ2-1; TRBD1 matches 9 bases. Germline V gene lookup returns CDR1 SGHTS and CDR2 YDEGEE. The V gene end was trimmed by 0 bases and the J gene end by 7 bases; junction bases not matched to a gene: 8. The CDR3 totals 16 residues. This CDR3 reads CASSLVWGTGSNEQFF. The CDR3 coding sequence is TGTGCCAGCAGCTTGGTATGGGGGACAGGGTCTAATGAGCAGTTCTTC.

CDR3 sequence: CASSQADSSYEQYF. The DNA for the CDR3 is TGTGCCAGCAGCCAAGCCGACAGTTCCTACGAGCAGTACTTC. J is TRBJ2-7 and V is TRBV4-2; tentative D call: TRBD1 (5 bases). V was pared by 1 base and J by 1 base, with 8 bases between. There are 14 residues in the CDR3. In germline, CDR1 is LGHNA, CDR2 YNFKEQ.

The chain couples TRBV27 to TRBJ2-7; TRBD2 might be the D (6 bases). V dropped 3 bases and J dropped 3 bases, with 12 bases sitting between them. Per the germline V gene, CDR1 is MNHEY and CDR2 is SMNVEV (reference sequence). This CDR3 has 14 residues. CDR3 sequence (DNA): TGTGCCAGCAGTTTCCGGGACGGGGGCTACGAGCAGTACTTC. Its translation: CASSFRDGGYEQYF.

The chain is built from TRBV7-9 and TRBJ2-2; the match to TRBD2 covers 7 bases. CDR3 size: 15 residues. Germline V gene lookup returns CDR1 SEHNR and CDR2 FQNEAQ (reference sequence). After removal of 3 bases from V and 6 bases from J, the junction contained 7 bases not matched to a gene. CDR3 protein: CASSFSGLGAGELFF. CDR3 in DNA: TGTGCCAGCAGCTTTAGTGGACTAGGGGCCGGGGAGCTGTTTTTT.

The chain carries TRBV10-1 and TRBJ2-7, with 8 nucleotides matching TRBD2. Germline trimming cut 11 bases from V and 5 bases from J; bases unmatched to any gene: 23. CDR1 WNHNN and CDR2 SYGVQD come from the germline V gene (reference sequence). This CDR3 has 17 residues. The CDR3 loop reads CARTLRGREAPWDEQYF. CDR3 nucleotide sequence: TGCGCCCGGACCCTCCGGGGGCGGGAGGCACCTTGGGACGAGCAGTACTTC.

The V gene is TRBV27, the J gene TRBJ1-5; D gene unclear. Germline loops: CDR1 MNHEY, CDR2 SMNVEV (reference sequence). The V end lost 2 bases, the J end lost 2 bases, and 10 bases lay between the germline ends. CDR3 length: 15 amino acids. CDR3 protein: CASSLREGGNQPQHF. CDR3 coding DNA: TGTGCCAGCAGTTTACGGGAAGGAGGCAATCAGCCCCAGCATTTT.